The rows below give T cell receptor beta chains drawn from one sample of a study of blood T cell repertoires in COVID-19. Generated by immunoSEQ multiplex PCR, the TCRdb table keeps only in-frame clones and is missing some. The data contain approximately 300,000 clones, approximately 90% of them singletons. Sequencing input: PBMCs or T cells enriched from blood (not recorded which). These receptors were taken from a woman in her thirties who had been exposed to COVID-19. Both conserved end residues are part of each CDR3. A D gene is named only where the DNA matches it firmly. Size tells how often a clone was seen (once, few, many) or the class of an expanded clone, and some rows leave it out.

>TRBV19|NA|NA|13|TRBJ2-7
CASSILVGYEQYF
TGTGCCAGTAGTATACTCGTCGGCTACGAGCAGTACTTC
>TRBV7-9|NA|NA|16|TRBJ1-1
CASSLLPRAPDTEAFF
TGTGCCAGCAGCTTATTGCCCAGGGCCCCCGACACTGAAGCTTTCTTT
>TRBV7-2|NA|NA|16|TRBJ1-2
CASSLVGLQANYGYTF
TGTGCCAGCAGCTTAGTTGGACTCCAAGCTAACTATGGCTACACCTTC
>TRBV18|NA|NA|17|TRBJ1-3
CASSPESRRLGGNTIYF
TGTGCCAGCTCACCAGAATCTAGGAGGCTGGGTGGAAACACCATATATTTT
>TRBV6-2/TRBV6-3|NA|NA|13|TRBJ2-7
CASSSGIWGEQYF
TGTGCCAGCAGTTCGGGAATATGGGGCGAGCAGTACTTC
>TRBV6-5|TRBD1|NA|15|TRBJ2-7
CASSQGQGAFYEQYF
TGTGCCAGCAGTCAGGGACAGGGGGCATTCTACGAGCAGTACTTC
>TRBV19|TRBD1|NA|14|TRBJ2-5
CASIGTGGQETQYF
TGTGCCAGTATAGGGACAGGGGGGCAAGAGACCCAGTACTTC
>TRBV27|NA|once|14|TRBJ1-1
CASSSSRGRGEAFF
TGTGCCAGCAGTTCGAGCAGGGGAAGGGGTGAAGCTTTCTTT
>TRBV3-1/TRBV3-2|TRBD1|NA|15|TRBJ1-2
CASSYNWDRGYGYTF
TGTGCCAGCAGCTACAATTGGGACAGGGGATATGGCTACACCTTC
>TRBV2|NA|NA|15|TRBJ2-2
CASSEDRSFGGELFF
TGTGCCAGCAGTGAAGATCGGTCCTTTGGTGGGGAGCTGTTTTTT
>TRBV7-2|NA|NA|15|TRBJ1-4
CASSLLGDPNEKLFF
TGTGCCAGCAGCCTCTTAGGGGATCCTAATGAAAAACTGTTTTTT
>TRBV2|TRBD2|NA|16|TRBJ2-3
CASSARERGETDTQYF
TGTGCCAGCAGTGCAAGAGAGCGGGGGGAAACAGATACGCAGTATTTT
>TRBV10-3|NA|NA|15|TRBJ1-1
CAISELLEGPTEAFF
TGTGCCATCAGTGAGTTACTGGAGGGACCGACTGAAGCTTTCTTT
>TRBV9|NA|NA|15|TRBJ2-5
CASSVGGRGKETQYF
TGTGCCAGCAGCGTAGGGGGTAGGGGTAAGGAGACCCAGTACTTC
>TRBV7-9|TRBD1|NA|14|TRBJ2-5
CASSLRQGLETQYF
TGTGCCAGCAGCCTTCGACAGGGGTTGGAGACCCAGTACTTC
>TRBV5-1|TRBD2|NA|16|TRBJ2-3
CASSLGFSGGSDTQYF
TGCGCCAGCAGCTTGGGATTTTCGGGGGGGTCAGATACGCAGTATTTT
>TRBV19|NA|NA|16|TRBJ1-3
CASSSPRHSSGNTIYF
TGTGCCAGTAGTTCGCCCAGGCATAGCTCTGGAAACACCATATATTTT
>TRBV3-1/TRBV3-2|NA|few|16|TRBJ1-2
CASSQRPGVLPYGYTF
TGTGCCAGCAGCCAAAGGCCCGGAGTCCTCCCCTATGGCTACACCTTC
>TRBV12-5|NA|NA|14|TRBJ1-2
CASGPGLARGGYTF
TGTGCTAGTGGGCCGGGACTGGCTCGCGGTGGCTACACCTTC
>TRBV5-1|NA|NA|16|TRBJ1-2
CASSLGGRVMSTGYTF
TGCGCCAGCAGCTTGGGTGGCAGGGTTATGTCTACGGGCTACACCTTC
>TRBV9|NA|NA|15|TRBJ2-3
CASSSSYTTTDTQYF
TGTGCCAGCAGCTCTAGCTATACTACCACAGATACGCAGTATTTT
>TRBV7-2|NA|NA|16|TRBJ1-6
CASSQFTGGQNSPLHF
TGTGCCAGCAGCCAATTCACGGGGGGCCAAAATTCACCCCTCCACTTT
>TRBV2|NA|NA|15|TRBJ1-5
CASSRDKAVNQPQHF
TGTGCCAGCAGCCGGGACAAGGCGGTTAATCAGCCCCAGCATTTT
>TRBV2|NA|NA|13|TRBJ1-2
CASMVSLSYGYTF
TGTGCCAGCATGGTTTCGCTAAGCTATGGCTACACCTTC
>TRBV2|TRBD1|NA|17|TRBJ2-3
CASSEARTGQGADTQYF
TGTGCCAGCAGTGAAGCTCGGACGGGCCAGGGGGCAGATACGCAGTATTTT
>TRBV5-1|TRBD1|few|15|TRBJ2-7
CASSNGTGFYYEQYF
TGCGCCAGCAGTAATGGGACAGGATTCTACTACGAGCAGTACTTC
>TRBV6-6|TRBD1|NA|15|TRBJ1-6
CASDDRGNYNSPLHF
TGTGCCAGCGACGACAGGGGGAACTATAATTCACCCCTCCACTTT
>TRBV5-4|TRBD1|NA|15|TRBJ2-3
CASSSKGGPADTQYF
TGTGCCAGCAGCTCGAAAGGGGGCCCAGCAGATACGCAGTATTTT
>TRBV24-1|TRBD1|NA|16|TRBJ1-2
CAIGPRQGWSNYGYTF
TGTGCCATCGGACCACGACAGGGATGGTCAAACTATGGCTACACCTTC
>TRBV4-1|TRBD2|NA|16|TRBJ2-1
CASSFRLAAAYNEQFF
TGCGCCAGCAGCTTCCGACTAGCGGCTGCCTACAATGAGCAGTTCTTC
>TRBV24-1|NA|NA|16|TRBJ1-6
CATSDLKGTFRSPLHF
TGTGCCACCAGTGATTTGAAGGGGACTTTTCGTTCACCCCTCCACTTT
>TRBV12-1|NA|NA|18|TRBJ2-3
CASSFGPLTGEHTDTQYF
TGTGCCAGCAGCTTTGGCCCCTTGACAGGAGAGCACACGGATACGCAGTATTTT
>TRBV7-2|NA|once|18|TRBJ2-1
CASSSGGLGLSAYNEQFF
TGTGCCAGCAGCTCTGGCGGGCTCGGACTTTCGGCCTACAATGAGCAGTTCTTC
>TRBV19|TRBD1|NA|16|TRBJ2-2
CASRKYLGQGTGELFF
TGTGCCAGTAGAAAGTACCTGGGACAGGGGACCGGGGAGCTGTTTTTT
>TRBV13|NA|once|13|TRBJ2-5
CASSLDRQETQYF
TGTGCCAGCAGCTTGGACAGACAAGAGACCCAGTACTTC
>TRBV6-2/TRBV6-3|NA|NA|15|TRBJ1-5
CASSYSRRSNQPQHF
TGTGCCAGCAGTTACTCGCGGAGGAGCAATCAGCCCCAGCATTTT
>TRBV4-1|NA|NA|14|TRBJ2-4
CASSQGVSKNIQYF
TGCGCCAGCAGCCAAGGTGTATCCAAAAACATTCAGTACTTC
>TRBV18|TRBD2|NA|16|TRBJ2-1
CASSSVAGNSYNEQFF
TGTGCCAGCTCATCTGTAGCGGGGAACTCCTACAATGAGCAGTTCTTC
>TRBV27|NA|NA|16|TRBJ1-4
CASRSLRSTTNEKLFF
TGTGCCAGCAGGTCCCTCAGGTCGACAACTAATGAAAAACTGTTTTTT
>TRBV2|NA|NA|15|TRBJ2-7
CASSERGGFIYEQYF
TGTGCCAGCAGTGAACGCGGGGGCTTTATCTACGAGCAGTACTTC
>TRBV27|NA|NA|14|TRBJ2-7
CASSFGLALTEQYF
TGTGCCAGCAGTTTCGGTCTAGCCCTAACGGAGCAGTACTTC
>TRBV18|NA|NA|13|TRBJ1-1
CASSPLAGLEAFF
TGTGCCAGCTCACCACTTGCTGGCCTTGAAGCTTTCTTT
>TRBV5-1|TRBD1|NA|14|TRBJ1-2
CASSLAGQEYGYTF
TGCGCCAGCAGCTTGGCGGGACAGGAGTATGGCTACACCTTC
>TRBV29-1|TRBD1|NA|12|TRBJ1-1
CSVDTGGTEAFF
TGCAGCGTCGATACAGGGGGCACTGAAGCTTTCTTT
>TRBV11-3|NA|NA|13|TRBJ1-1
CASSPRKNTEAFF
TGTGCCAGCAGCCCCAGGAAGAACACTGAAGCTTTCTTT
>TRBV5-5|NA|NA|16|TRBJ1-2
CASSLAAGRAREGYTF
TGTGCCAGCAGCTTGGCCGCGGGTAGGGCGAGGGAGGGCTACACCTTC
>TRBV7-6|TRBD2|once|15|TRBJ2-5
CASSRRSSGQETQYF
TGTGCCAGCAGCCGGCGGTCTAGCGGGCAAGAGACCCAGTACTTC
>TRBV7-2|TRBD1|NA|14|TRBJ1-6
CASSPQGQGSPLHF
TGTGCCAGCAGCCCACAGGGGCAGGGTTCACCCCTCCACTTT
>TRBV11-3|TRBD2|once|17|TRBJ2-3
CASSLGSSGANTDTQYF
TGTGCCAGCAGCTTAGGGAGTAGCGGGGCAAACACAGATACGCAGTATTTT
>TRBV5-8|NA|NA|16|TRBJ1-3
CASSLSVTHRGNTIYF
TGTGCCAGCAGCTTGTCGGTAACTCACAGGGGAAACACCATATATTTT
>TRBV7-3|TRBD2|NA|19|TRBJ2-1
CASSPLGTAGTSGVNEQFF
TGTGCCAGCAGCCCATTGGGGACTGCCGGGACTAGCGGGGTCAATGAGCAGTTCTTC
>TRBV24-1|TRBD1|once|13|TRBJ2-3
CATGGTGTDTQYF
TGTGCCACCGGAGGGACAGGGACGGATACGCAGTATTTT